One T cell receptor beta chain is described in this entry. To make CD8 memory, CD45RO+ cells were put together with CCR7-negative CD45RA+ TemRA cells. Germline CDR1 reads LNHDA; CDR2 reads SQIVND (reference sequence). V was shortened by 7 bases and J by 10 bases, with 14 bases between the two germline ends. This CDR3 spans 12 amino acids. The source of the sample is a study of shared clonotypes between healthy human individuals. The wider study: Each donor's CD4 naive and CD4 memory cells filled three plates apiece, CD8 naive two, and CD8 memory one.

Original handling: Junction-only sequences produced by ImmunoSEQ had no quality scores, so filtering differed. Sequencing was performed with immunoSEQ multiplex PCR; in TCRdb, only in-frame clones are kept and a portion is missing. That table gives V, J and clone size, and the DNA gave D and trimming. The sample lists 100,000 to 120,000 clones; about 71% were seen once. The rearrangement links TRBV19 to TRBJ2-1, with unresolved D. This TCR was recovered from a woman younger than 45 in good health. The sample taken for sequencing was memory CD8+ T cells sorted from blood. Subset meaning: CD45RO+ cells pooled with CCR7-negative TemRA cells. CDR3 loop: CASKGSVSEQFF. The CDR3, as DNA: TGTGCCAGTAAGGGCTCCGTTAGCGAGCAGTTCTTC.